This TCR beta chain was identified in a study of blood T cell repertoires in COVID-19. This table comes from immunoSEQ multiplex PCR, and its TCRdb copy is limited to in-frame clones, with some not included. The table has about 350,000 clones, more than 70% seen once. Per germline, CDR1 SGHAT and CDR2 FQNNGV. Trimming removed 4 bases at V and 1 base at J, with 10 bases between. The CDR3 sequence is 14 residues long. Donors of Cohort 3 who recovered were those that had two negative PCRs, clearance, or symptom resolution. Sequencing was done on a sample of PBMCs or T cells enriched from blood (not recorded which). This TCR was sampled from a woman aged 30 to 39 who had recovered from COVID-19. V gene TRBV11-2 combines with J gene TRBJ1-1; TRBD1 is a possible D gene (5 bases). CDR3 nucleotides: TGTGCCAGCAGCTCCCGGGGGGAGAACACTGAAGCTTTCTTT. As protein: CASSSRGENTEAFF.